A selection of T cell receptor beta chains follows, all from one sample in a study of T cells in Graves' hyperthyroidism and ophthalmopathy. TCRdb recomputed calls from the multiplex PCR reads with MiXCR, one row per CDR3 protein. This table holds hundreds of thousands of distinct CDR3 sequences, roughly a third found once. Sequencing was performed on blood. The receptors here all came from a woman aged 40-49 years with Graves' hyperthyroidism. Each CDR3 is given with its conserved first and last residue. The D gene is left open where the match is weak. Expanded clones are given a class, and other clones once, few, many or no size at all.

cdr3_aa,cdr3_nt,j_call,v_call,d_call,clone_size
CASSPVGRGYGYTF,TGTGCCAGCAGCCCAGTAGGAAGGGGCTATGGCTACACCTTC,TRBJ1-2,TRBV27,NA,NA
CASSLGDGPNTEAFF,TGCGCCAGCAGCTTGGGGGACGGACCGAACACTGAAGCTTTCTTT,TRBJ1-1,TRBV5-1,NA,few
CASSRIREQPQHF,TGCGCCAGCAGCCGGATTCGAGAGCAGCCCCAGCATTTT,TRBJ1-5,TRBV4-1,NA,few
CSVEFGGRGNAEAFF,TGCAGCGTTGAGTTTGGTGGCAGGGGAAATGCTGAAGCTTTCTTT,TRBJ1-1,TRBV29-1,NA,many
CASGHADANYGYTF,TGTGCCAGCGGACACGCCGATGCTAACTATGGCTACACCTTC,TRBJ1-2,TRBV7-9,NA,many
CASSSTSGGYTF,TGTGCCAGCAGTTCTACGTCCGGGGGCTACACCTTC,TRBJ1-2,TRBV6-5,NA,NA
CASSVDPKSSYEQYF,TGTGCCAGCAGCGTAGATCCTAAGAGCTCCTACGAGCAGTACTTC,TRBJ2-7,TRBV9,NA,NA
CASSPPGTGQTEAFF,TGTGCCAGCAGTCCCCCCGGGACAGGTCAGACTGAAGCTTTCTTT,TRBJ1-1,TRBV2,TRBD1,many
CASSPNRGITYEQYF,TGTGCCAGCAGCCCAAACAGAGGCATAACCTACGAGCAGTACTTC,TRBJ2-7,TRBV7-8,NA,many
CATSRDLGGLFNQPQHF,TGTGCCACCAGCAGAGATTTGGGGGGTCTGTTTAATCAGCCCCAGCATTTT,TRBJ1-5,TRBV15,NA,many
CAIGGDANTGELFF,TGTGCCATCGGCGGCGACGCGAACACCGGGGAGCTGTTTTTT,TRBJ2-2,TRBV12-3/TRBV12-4,NA,NA
CASSLGQGYTQPQHF,TGTGCCAGCAGCTTGGGACAGGGGTATACTCAGCCCCAGCATTTT,TRBJ1-5,TRBV7-9,TRBD1,NA
CAWSVQGAEAFF,TGTGCCTGGAGTGTACAGGGGGCTGAAGCTTTCTTT,TRBJ1-1,TRBV30,TRBD1,NA
CATGLGYGYTF,TGTGCCACAGGGCTTGGGTATGGCTACACCTTC,TRBJ1-2,TRBV25-1,NA,once
CASSIDVFRGLSFGYTF,TGTGCCAGTAGTATAGACGTCTTTCGGGGGCTATCGTTTGGCTACACCTTC,TRBJ1-2,TRBV19,NA,NA
CASSAKPGASEAFF,TGTGCCAGCAGCGCAAAGCCGGGGGCCTCGGAAGCTTTCTTT,TRBJ1-1,TRBV11-2,NA,NA
CASAPDRTAGGYGYTF,TGTGCCAGCGCCCCGGACAGGACTGCTGGGGGCTATGGCTACACCTTC,TRBJ1-2,TRBV6-5,TRBD1,NA
CATSDLGPTGTYEQYF,TGTGCCACCAGTGATTTGGGTCCGACAGGAACCTACGAGCAGTACTTC,TRBJ2-7,TRBV24-1,NA,NA
CASSFTDSSFYYEQYF,TGTGCCAGCAGCTTCACGGACAGTTCTTTTTACTACGAGCAGTACTTC,TRBJ2-7,TRBV7-2,NA,NA
CATSETGSLNQPQHF,TGTGCCACCAGTGAGACAGGGAGCCTCAATCAGCCCCAGCATTTT,TRBJ1-5,TRBV24-1,TRBD1,few
CASSLDRRQGTFYTEAFF,TGTGCCAGCAGCTTAGATCGGCGGCAGGGGACGTTCTACACTGAAGCTTTCTTT,TRBJ1-1,TRBV7-3,NA,NA
CASSPLARETQYF,TGTGCCAGCAGCCCACTAGCGCGGGAGACCCAGTACTTC,TRBJ2-5,TRBV25-1,TRBD2,NA
CASSLSTDYGYTF,TGTGCCAGCAGTTTAAGTACAGACTATGGCTACACCTTC,TRBJ1-2,TRBV12-3/TRBV12-4,NA,many
CASGTGGKAEAFF,TGTGCCAGCGGGACAGGGGGCAAGGCTGAAGCTTTCTTT,TRBJ1-1,TRBV25-1,TRBD1,few
CASSQQTGLNTEAFF,TGCGCCAGCAGCCAACAGACAGGCTTAAACACTGAAGCTTTCTTT,TRBJ1-1,TRBV4-3,NA,NA
CASRGFDTVTLHF,TGTGCCAGCAGGGGGTTTGACACGGTCACCCTCCACTTT,TRBJ1-6,TRBV2,NA,many
CASSIGGSGNTIYF,TGTGCCAGTAGTATTGGCGGATCTGGAAACACCATATATTTT,TRBJ1-3,TRBV19,NA,many
CASSMNLDRVEYGYTF,TGTGCCAGTAGTATGAATTTAGACAGAGTTGAATATGGCTACACCTTC,TRBJ1-2,TRBV19,NA,few
CASSGGQGPNEKLFF,TGTGCCAGCAGCGGGGGACAGGGCCCTAATGAAAAACTGTTTTTT,TRBJ1-4,TRBV7-3,TRBD1,NA
CASSHGDMNTEAFF,TGTGCCAGCAGCCACGGAGACATGAACACTGAAGCTTTCTTT,TRBJ1-1,TRBV16,NA,few
CASSPGQGILGYTF,TGTGCCAGCAGCCCGGGACAGGGCATCCTGGGCTACACCTTC,TRBJ1-2,TRBV27,TRBD1,NA
CASRKGTDGYEQYF,TGTGCCAGCAGAAAAGGGACAGATGGCTACGAGCAGTACTTC,TRBJ2-7,TRBV6-5,TRBD1,NA
CASSLGAARFYEQYF,TGTGCCAGCAGCTTAGGCGCAGCGCGCTTCTACGAGCAGTACTTC,TRBJ2-7,TRBV7-6,NA,few
CSVERASGGDYEQYF,TGCAGCGTTGAACGAGCTAGCGGGGGGGACTACGAGCAGTACTTC,TRBJ2-7,TRBV29-1,TRBD2,many
CSARDSGLAGSSYEQYF,TGCAGTGCTAGAGACTCCGGACTAGCGGGGAGCTCCTACGAGCAGTACTTC,TRBJ2-7,TRBV20-1,TRBD2,NA
CASSLDWGGSSYEQYF,TGTGCCAGCAGCTTAGATTGGGGGGGTAGCTCCTACGAGCAGTACTTC,TRBJ2-7,TRBV7-2,TRBD2,few
CATKIGDSYEQYF,TGCGCCACCAAAATCGGGGACTCCTACGAGCAGTACTTC,TRBJ2-7,TRBV5-1,NA,NA
CASSSKGSQPQHF,TGTGCCAGCAGCTCTAAAGGGAGTCAGCCCCAGCATTTT,TRBJ1-5,TRBV7-2,NA,NA
CASRVQATNTEAFF,TGTGCCAGCAGGGTACAGGCAACGAACACTGAAGCTTTCTTT,TRBJ1-1,TRBV10-2,NA,few
CATGRAGHSYEQYF,TGTGCCACCGGACGGGCGGGGCACTCCTACGAGCAGTACTTC,TRBJ2-7,TRBV6-2/TRBV6-3,NA,NA
CSTRSYVSNEKLFF,TGCAGTACTAGGTCGTATGTGTCTAATGAAAAACTGTTTTTT,TRBJ1-4,TRBV20-1,NA,NA
CATSPRESGNTIYF,TGTGCCACCAGCCCTCGGGAGTCTGGAAACACCATATATTTT,TRBJ1-3,TRBV15,NA,many
CASSYSGGSGDTQYF,TGTGCCAGCAGTTATTCAGGGGGCTCGGGAGATACGCAGTATTTT,TRBJ2-3,TRBV6-5,TRBD1,few
CASSLEGTNQPQHF,TGTGCCAGCAGCTTAGAGGGGACAAATCAGCCCCAGCATTTT,TRBJ1-5,TRBV7-2,NA,many
CASSSQTAVYGYTF,TGTGCCAGCAGCTCCCAGACAGCAGTCTATGGCTACACCTTC,TRBJ1-2,TRBV9,NA,few
CASSLIGMNTEALF,TGTGCCAGCAGTTTAATCGGCATGAACACTGAAGCTCTCTTT,TRBJ1-1,TRBV7-2,NA,NA
CATGQGLDYEQYF,TGTGCCACCGGACAAGGCCTAGACTACGAGCAGTACTTC,TRBJ2-7,TRBV11-2,NA,NA
CATSPRGGGNEQYF,TGTGCCACCAGCCCGCGGGGAGGCGGGAACGAGCAGTACTTC,TRBJ2-7,TRBV15,NA,NA
CSARANGDTQYF,TGCAGTGCTAGAGCAAATGGAGATACGCAGTATTTT,TRBJ2-3,TRBV20-1,NA,few
CSARGSQGGELFF,TGCAGTGCTAGAGGGTCACAGGGGGGGGAGCTGTTTTTT,TRBJ2-2,TRBV20-1,TRBD1,NA
CASSVESGWSYEQYF,TGTGCCAGCAGCGTAGAGTCAGGGTGGTCCTACGAGCAGTACTTC,TRBJ2-7,TRBV9,NA,NA
CASSLWGYGYTF,TGTGCCAGCAGCTTGTGGGGGTATGGCTACACCTTC,TRBJ1-2,TRBV5-4,NA,NA
CASSSYGEETQYF,TGTGCCAGCAGCTCGTACGGTGAAGAGACCCAGTACTTC,TRBJ2-5,TRBV7-2,NA,NA
CASSQPGGWTQYF,TGTGCCAGCAGCCAGCCAGGGGGGTGGACCCAGTACTTC,TRBJ2-5,TRBV19,NA,few
CASSSSGVWETQYF,TGTGCCAGCAGCTCATCGGGTGTCTGGGAGACCCAGTACTTC,TRBJ2-5,TRBV7-2,NA,many
CASSPPGVSYEQYF,TGTGCCAGCAGTCCCCCCGGGGTCTCCTACGAGCAGTACTTC,TRBJ2-7,TRBV6-5,NA,NA
CASSSPSANYGYTF,TGTGCCAGCAGCTCCCCTTCCGCTAACTATGGCTACACCTTC,TRBJ1-2,TRBV5-4,NA,many
CASSRGDRGQLGYGYTF,TGTGCCAGTAGTAGGGGGGACAGGGGGCAGCTTGGCTATGGCTACACCTTC,TRBJ1-2,TRBV19,TRBD1,NA
CASRVTGEGSPLHF,TGTGCCAGCAGAGTGACAGGGGAAGGCTCACCCCTCCACTTT,TRBJ1-6,TRBV6-5,TRBD1,NA
CASTRDPYEQYF,TGTGCCAGCACAAGGGATCCCTACGAGCAGTACTTC,TRBJ2-7,TRBV6-2/TRBV6-3,NA,NA